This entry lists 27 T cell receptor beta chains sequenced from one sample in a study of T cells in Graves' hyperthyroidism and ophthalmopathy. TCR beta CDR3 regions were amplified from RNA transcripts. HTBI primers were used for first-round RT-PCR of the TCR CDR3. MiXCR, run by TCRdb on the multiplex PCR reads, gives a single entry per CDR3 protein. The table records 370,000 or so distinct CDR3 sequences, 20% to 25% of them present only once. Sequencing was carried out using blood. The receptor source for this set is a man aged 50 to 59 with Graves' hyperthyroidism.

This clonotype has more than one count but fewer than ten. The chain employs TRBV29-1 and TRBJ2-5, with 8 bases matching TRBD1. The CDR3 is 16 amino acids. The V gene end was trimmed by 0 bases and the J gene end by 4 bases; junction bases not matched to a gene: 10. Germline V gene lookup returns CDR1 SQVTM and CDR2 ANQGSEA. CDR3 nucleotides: TGCAGCGTTGAAGAGATGACAGGGGCCAACGGAGAGACCCAGTACTTC. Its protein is CSVEEMTGANGETQYF.

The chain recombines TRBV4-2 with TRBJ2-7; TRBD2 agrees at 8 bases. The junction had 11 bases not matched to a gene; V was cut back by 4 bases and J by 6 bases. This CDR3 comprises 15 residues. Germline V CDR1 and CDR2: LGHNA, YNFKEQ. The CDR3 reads CASSPGGGRAGEQYF. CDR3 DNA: TGTGCCAGCAGCCCGGGGGGGGGAAGAGCGGGCGAGCAGTACTTC.

The CDR3 DNA reads as TGTGCCAGCAGGCCCGACAGGGTATCGAACTATGGCTACACCTTC. Residues: CASRPDRVSNYGYTF. The chain employs TRBV6-1 and TRBJ1-2; 7 bases map to TRBD1. In germline, CDR1 is MNHNS, CDR2 SASEGT. V trimming: 6 bases; J trimming: 2 bases; junction bases outside the gene matches: 9. The CDR3 contains 15 residues.

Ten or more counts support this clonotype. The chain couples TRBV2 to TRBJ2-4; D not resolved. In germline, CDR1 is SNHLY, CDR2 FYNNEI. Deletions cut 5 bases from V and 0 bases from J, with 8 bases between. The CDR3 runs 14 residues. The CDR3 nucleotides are TGTGCCAGCAGTCTGACCTTAGCCAAAAACATTCAGTACTTC. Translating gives CASSLTLAKNIQYF. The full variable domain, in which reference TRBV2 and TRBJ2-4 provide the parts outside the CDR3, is EPEVTQTPSHQVTQMGQEVILRCVPISNHLYFYWYRQILGQKVEFLVSFYNNEISEKSEIFDDQFSVERPDGSNFTLKIRSTKLEDSAMYFCASSLTLAKNIQYFGAGTRLSVL.

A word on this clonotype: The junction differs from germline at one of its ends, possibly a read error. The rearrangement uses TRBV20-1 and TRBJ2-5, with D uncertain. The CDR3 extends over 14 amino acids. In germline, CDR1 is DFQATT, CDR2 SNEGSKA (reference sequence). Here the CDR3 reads CSYGNRLGQETQYF. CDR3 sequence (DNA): TGTAGTTACGGCAACCGGTTAGGCCAAGAGACCCAGTACTTC.

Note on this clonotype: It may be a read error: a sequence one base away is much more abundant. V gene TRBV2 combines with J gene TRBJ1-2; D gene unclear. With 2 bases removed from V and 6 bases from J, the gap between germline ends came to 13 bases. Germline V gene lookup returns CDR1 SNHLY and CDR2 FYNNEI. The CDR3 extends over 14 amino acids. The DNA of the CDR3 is TGTGCCAGCAGTGAAAGGCCGGAGGATAATGGCTACACCTTC. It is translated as CASSERPEDNGYTF.

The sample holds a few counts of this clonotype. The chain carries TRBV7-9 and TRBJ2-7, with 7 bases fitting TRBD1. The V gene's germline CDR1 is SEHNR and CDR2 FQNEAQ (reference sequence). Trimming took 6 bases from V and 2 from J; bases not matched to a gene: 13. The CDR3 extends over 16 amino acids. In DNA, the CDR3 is TGTGCCAGCAGTTCCACGACAGGGCCTACAACCTACGAGCAGTACTTC. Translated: CASSSTTGPTTYEQYF. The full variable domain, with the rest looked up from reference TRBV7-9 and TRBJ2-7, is DTGVSQNPRHKITKRGQNVTFRCDPISEHNRLYWYRQTLGQGPEFLTYFQNEAQLEKSRLLSDRFSAERPKGSFSTLEIQRTEQGDSAMYLCASSSTTGPTTYEQYFGPGTRLTVT.

The CDR3 loop is CASTRTGGRDEAFF. The CDR3 nucleotides are TGCGCCAGCACCCGAACAGGGGGCCGGGATGAAGCTTTCTTT. The chain combines TRBV10-2 with TRBJ1-1, with 9 bases that match TRBD1. The germline V gene has CDR1 WSHSY and CDR2 SAAADI. The CDR3 loop spans 14 amino acids. Losses at the gene ends were 7 bases for V and 7 bases for J; bases not matched to a gene: 10.

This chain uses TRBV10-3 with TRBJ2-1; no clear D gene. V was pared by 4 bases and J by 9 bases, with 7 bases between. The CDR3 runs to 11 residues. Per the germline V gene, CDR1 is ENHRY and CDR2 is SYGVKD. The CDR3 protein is CAISAEGEQFF. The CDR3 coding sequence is TGTGCCATCAGTGCGGAAGGTGAGCAGTTCTTC.

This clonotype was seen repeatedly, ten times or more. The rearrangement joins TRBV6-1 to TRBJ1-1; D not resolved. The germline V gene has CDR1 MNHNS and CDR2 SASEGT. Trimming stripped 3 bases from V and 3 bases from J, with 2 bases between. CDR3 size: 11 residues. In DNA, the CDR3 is TGTGCCAGCAGTGATTACACTGAAGCTTTCTTT. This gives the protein CASSDYTEAFF.

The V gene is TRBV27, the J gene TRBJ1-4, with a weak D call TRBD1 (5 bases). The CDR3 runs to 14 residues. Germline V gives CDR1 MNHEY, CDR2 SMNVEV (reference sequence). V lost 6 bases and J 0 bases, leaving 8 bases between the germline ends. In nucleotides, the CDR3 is TGTGCCAGCAGACAGGTTGCAACTAATGAAAAACTGTTTTTT. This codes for CASRQVATNEKLFF.

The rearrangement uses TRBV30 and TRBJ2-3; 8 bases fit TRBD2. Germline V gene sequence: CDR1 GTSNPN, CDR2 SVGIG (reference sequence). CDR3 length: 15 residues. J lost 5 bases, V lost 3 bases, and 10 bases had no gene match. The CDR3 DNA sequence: TGTGCCTGGAGCGGACCGGGACTAGGTATAGATACGCAGTATTTT. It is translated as CAWSGPGLGIDTQYF.

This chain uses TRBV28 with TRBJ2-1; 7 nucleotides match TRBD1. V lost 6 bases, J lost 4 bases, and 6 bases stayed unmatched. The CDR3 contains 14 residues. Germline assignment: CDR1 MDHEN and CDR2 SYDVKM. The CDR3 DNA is TGTGCCAGCAGAGAAGACAGGGCTTACAATGAGCAGTTCTTC. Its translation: CASREDRAYNEQFF.

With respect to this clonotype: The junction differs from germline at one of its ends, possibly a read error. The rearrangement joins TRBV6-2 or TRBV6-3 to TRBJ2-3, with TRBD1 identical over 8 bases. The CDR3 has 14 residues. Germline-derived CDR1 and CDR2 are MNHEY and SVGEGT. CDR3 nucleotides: TGTGCCAACAGTCAGGGGGCGCAAACAGATACGCAGTATTTT. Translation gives CANSQGAQTDTQYF.

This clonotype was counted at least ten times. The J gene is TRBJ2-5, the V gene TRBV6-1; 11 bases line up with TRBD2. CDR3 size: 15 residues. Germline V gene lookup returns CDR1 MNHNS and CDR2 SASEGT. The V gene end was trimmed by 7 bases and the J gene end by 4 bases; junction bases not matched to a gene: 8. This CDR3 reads CASIPFGLAGETQYF. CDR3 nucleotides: TGTGCCAGCATCCCATTTGGACTAGCGGGAGAGACCCAGTACTTC.

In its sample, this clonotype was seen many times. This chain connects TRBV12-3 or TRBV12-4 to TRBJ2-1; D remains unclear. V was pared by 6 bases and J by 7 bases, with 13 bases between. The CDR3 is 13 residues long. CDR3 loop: CASSSNSRNEQFF. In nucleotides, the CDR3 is TGTGCCAGCAGCTCAAATTCTAGGAATGAGCAGTTCTTC.

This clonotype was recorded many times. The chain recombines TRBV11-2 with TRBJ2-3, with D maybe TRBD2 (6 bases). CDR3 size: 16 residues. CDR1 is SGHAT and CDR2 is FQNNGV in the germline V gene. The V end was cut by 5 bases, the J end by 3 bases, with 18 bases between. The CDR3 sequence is CASSPRLFAGTDTQYF. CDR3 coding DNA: TGTGCCAGCAGCCCCAGGTTGTTTGCGGGGACAGATACGCAGTATTTT.

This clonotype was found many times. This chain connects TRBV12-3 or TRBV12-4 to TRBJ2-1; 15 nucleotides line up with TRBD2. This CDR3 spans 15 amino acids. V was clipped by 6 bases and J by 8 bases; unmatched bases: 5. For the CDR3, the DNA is TGTGCCAGCAGGGGGGGACTAGCGGGAGGCCATGAGCAGTTCTTC. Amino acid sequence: CASRGGLAGGHEQFF.

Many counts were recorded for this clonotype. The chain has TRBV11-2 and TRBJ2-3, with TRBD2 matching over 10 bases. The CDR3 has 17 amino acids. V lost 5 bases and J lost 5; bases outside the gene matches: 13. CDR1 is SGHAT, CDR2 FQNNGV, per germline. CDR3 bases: TGTGCCAGCAGCCTCTCAGCTAGCGGGAGAGTTGGAGATACGCAGTATTTT. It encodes CASSLSASGRVGDTQYF.

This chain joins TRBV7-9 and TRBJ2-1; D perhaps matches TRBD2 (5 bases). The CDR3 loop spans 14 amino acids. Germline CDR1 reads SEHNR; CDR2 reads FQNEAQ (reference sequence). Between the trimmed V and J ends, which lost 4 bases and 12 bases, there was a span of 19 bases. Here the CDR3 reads CASSSPGLSSWQFF. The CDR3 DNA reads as TGTGCCAGCAGCTCACCCGGACTGAGCAGTTGGCAGTTCTTC.

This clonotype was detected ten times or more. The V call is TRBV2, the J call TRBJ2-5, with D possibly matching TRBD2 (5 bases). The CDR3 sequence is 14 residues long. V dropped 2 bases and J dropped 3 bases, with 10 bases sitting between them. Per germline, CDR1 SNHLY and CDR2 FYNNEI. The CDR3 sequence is CASSEMDGEETQYF. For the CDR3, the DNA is TGTGCCAGCAGTGAAATGGACGGGGAAGAGACCCAGTACTTC. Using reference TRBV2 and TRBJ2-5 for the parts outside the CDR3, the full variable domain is EPEVTQTPSHQVTQMGQEVILRCVPISNHLYFYWYRQILGQKVEFLVSFYNNEISEKSEIFDDQFSVERPDGSNFTLKIRSTKLEDSAMYFCASSEMDGEETQYFGPGTRLLVL.

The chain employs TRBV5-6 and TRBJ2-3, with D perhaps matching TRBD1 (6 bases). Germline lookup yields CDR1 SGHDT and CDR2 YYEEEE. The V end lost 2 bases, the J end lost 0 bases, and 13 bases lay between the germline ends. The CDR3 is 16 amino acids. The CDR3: CASSFIPGQSTDTQYF. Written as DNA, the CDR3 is TGTGCCAGCAGCTTCATTCCGGGACAAAGCACAGATACGCAGTATTTT.

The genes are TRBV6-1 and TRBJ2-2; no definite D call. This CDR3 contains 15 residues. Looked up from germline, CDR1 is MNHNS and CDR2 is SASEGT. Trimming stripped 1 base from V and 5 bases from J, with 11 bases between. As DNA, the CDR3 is TGTGCCAGCAGTGAAGGTCCCAGTGGGACCGGGGAGCTGTTTTTT. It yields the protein CASSEGPSGTGELFF.

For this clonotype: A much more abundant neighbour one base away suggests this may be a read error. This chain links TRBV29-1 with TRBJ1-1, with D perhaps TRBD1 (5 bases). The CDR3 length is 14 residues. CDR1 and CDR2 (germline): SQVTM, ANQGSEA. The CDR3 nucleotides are TGCGGCGGAAGGGGAGTATTGGGAAACACTGAAGCTTTCTTT. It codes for CGGRGVLGNTEAFF. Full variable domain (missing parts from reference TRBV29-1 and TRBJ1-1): SAVISQKPSRDICQRGTSLTIQCQVDSQVTMMFWYRQQPGQSLTLIATANQGSEATYESGFVIDKFPISRPNLTFSTLTVSNMSPEDSSIYLCGGRGVLGNTEAFFGQGTRLTVV.

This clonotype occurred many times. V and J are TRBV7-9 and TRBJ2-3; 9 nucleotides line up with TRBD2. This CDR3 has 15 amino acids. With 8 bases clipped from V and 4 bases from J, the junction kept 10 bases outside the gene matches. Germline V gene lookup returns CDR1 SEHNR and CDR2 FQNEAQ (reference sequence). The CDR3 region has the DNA TGTGCCAGCGGAATTAGCGGGAGATCGCCAGATACGCAGTATTTT. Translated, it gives CASGISGRSPDTQYF.

CDR3 loop: CASSRQGVAGGLRNEQFF. For the CDR3, the DNA is TGTGCCAGCAGCCGACAGGGAGTAGCGGGGGGGCTAAGGAATGAGCAGTTCTTC. The chain couples TRBV7-9 to TRBJ2-1; 11 bases agree with TRBD2. The CDR3 runs to 18 residues. CDR1 is SEHNR and CDR2 is FQNEAQ in the germline V gene (reference sequence). V was clipped by 5 bases and J by 7 bases; unmatched bases: 16. The whole variable domain, remainder taken from reference TRBV7-9 and TRBJ2-1, is DTGVSQNPRHKITKRGQNVTFRCDPISEHNRLYWYRQTLGQGPEFLTYFQNEAQLEKSRLLSDRFSAERPKGSFSTLEIQRTEQGDSAMYLCASSRQGVAGGLRNEQFFGPGTRLTVL.

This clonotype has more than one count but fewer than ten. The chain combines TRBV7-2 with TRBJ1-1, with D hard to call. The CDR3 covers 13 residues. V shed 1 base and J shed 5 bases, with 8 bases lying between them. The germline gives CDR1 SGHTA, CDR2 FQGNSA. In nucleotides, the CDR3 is TGTGCCAGCAGCTTAGTAGTGTGGACTGAAGCTTTCTTT. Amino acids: CASSLVVWTEAFF.